These 18 T cell receptor beta chains were all obtained from the same sample, sequenced in a study of vaccination effects on CD4 cells after COVID-19. The authors isolated CD4+ T cells after around 10 days of culture. The individual was infected with SARS-CoV-2 between March and December 2020, as confirmed by PCR. Vaccine administered to participants consisted of two doses of either BNT162b2 or mRNA-1273. Profiling relied on immunoSEQ multiplex PCR, and the TCRdb table lists in-frame clones only, not all of them. The table lists 30,000 to 35,000 clones, around 80% of them singletons. Their antigen targets remain unknown. Material: CD4+ T cells from PBMCs cultured without peptide, obtained after COVID-19 vaccination. Every receptor here comes from a human donor who had a prior SARS-CoV-2 infection.

The CDR3 protein is CASSVGLAGDPYNEQFF. In DNA form, the CDR3 reads TGTGCCAGCAGCGTAGGCCTAGCGGGAGACCCCTACAATGAGCAGTTCTTC. This chain links TRBV9 with TRBJ2-1; 10 bases are a match to TRBD2. CDR3 length: 17 amino acids. Germline V lookup: CDR1 SGDLS, CDR2 YYNGEE. Trimming removed 0 bases from V and 2 bases from J; junction bases left unmatched: 5. The whole variable domain, filled in from reference TRBV9 and TRBJ2-1, reads DSGVTQTPKHLITATGQRVTLRCSPRSGDLSVYWYQQSLDQGLQFLIQYYNGEERAKGNILERFSAQQFPDLHSELNLSSLELGDSALYFCASSVGLAGDPYNEQFFGPGTRLTVL.

The V gene is TRBV7-3, the J gene TRBJ2-3, with D unresolved. The germline V and J ends were trimmed by 3 bases and 2 bases, with 9 bases remaining between them. Germline CDR1 SGHTA, CDR2 FQGTGA. This CDR3 region has 14 residues. The CDR3 nucleotides are TGTGCCAGCAGCTTTAGTGGCTACACAGATACGCAGTATTTT. Protein sequence: CASSFSGYTDTQYF.

The chain couples TRBV30 to TRBJ2-5, with D possibly matching TRBD2 (6 bases). Germline V gene data show CDR1 as GTSNPN and CDR2 as SVGIG (reference sequence). The CDR3 has 14 amino acids. The ends were cut back, 0 bases at V and 3 bases at J, with 11 bases in the middle. Here the CDR3 reads CAWSVPEGKETQYF. The CDR3 DNA follows: TGTGCCTGGAGTGTCCCGGAGGGAAAAGAGACCCAGTACTTC.

V and J are TRBV5-6 and TRBJ1-4; D is possibly TRBD1 (6 bases). The V and J ends lost 5 bases and 8 bases respectively, with 16 bases between them. The CDR3 extends over 14 amino acids. Germline CDR1 reads SGHDT; CDR2 reads YYEEEE. CDR3 DNA sequence: TGTGCCAGCAGTGGGGGGGCACGGTTAGAAAAACTGTTTTTT. As protein: CASSGGARLEKLFF.

The V gene is TRBV6-5, the J gene TRBJ2-7; no firm D call. The CDR3 covers 13 residues. Deletions cut 5 bases from V and 6 bases from J, with 14 bases between. Germline V gene lookup returns CDR1 MNHEY and CDR2 SVGAGI. The CDR3 DNA is TGTGCCAGCAGTAGGTACTCCCGAAGCGAGCAGTACTTC. Residues: CASSRYSRSEQYF.

This chain joins TRBV30 and TRBJ2-4, with 7 bases lining up with TRBD2. The germline CDR1 and CDR2 sequences are GTSNPN and SVGIG (reference sequence). CDR3 length equals 14 residues. Trimming removed 0 bases from V and 8 bases from J; junction bases left unmatched: 7. The CDR3 sequence: CAWSVWGGKYIQYF. CDR3 coding DNA: TGTGCCTGGAGTGTATGGGGGGGAAAGTACATTCAGTACTTC.

This clone was counted once. This chain joins TRBV9 and TRBJ2-7, with 9 bases aligning to TRBD2. CDR1 SGDLS and CDR2 YYNGEE come from the germline V gene. This CDR3 is 16 amino acids long. V gave up 0 bases and J gave up 6 bases; unmatched junction bases: 10. For the CDR3, the DNA is TGTGCCAGCAGCGTAGTCGCGGGGGGGAGGATGGTCGAGCAGTACTTC. Protein: CASSVVAGGRMVEQYF.

This clone was recorded a few times. V usage is TRBV16 and J usage is TRBJ1-6, with TRBD1 as a possible D gene (5 bases). Trimming removed 0 bases at V and 8 bases at J, with 8 bases between. The CDR3 has 14 amino acids. Germline CDR1 KGHSY, CDR2 FQNENV. The CDR3, as DNA: TGTGCCAGCAGCCAATCTTGGGGCGATTCACCCCTCCACTTT. It codes for CASSQSWGDSPLHF.

V is TRBV19 and J is TRBJ1-6; unclear D gene. Germline V gene lookup returns CDR1 LNHDA and CDR2 SQIVND (reference sequence). The CDR3 covers 16 residues. Trimming removed 7 bases from V and 5 bases from J, with 18 bases in between. The CDR3 loop reads CASTSYGREDNSPLHF. The CDR3 DNA sequence: TGTGCCAGTACCTCATATGGAAGGGAGGATAATTCACCCCTCCACTTT. Using reference TRBV19 and TRBJ1-6 for the parts outside the CDR3, the full variable domain is DGGITQSPKYLFRKEGQNVTLSCEQNLNHDAMYWYRQDPGQGLRLIYYSQIVNDFQKGDIAEGYSVSREKKESFPLTVTSAQKNPTAFYLCASTSYGREDNSPLHFGNGTRLTVT.

This clone has only a few counts. The chain couples TRBV10-3 to TRBJ1-3; 7 bases are a match to TRBD1. Per germline, CDR1 ENHRY and CDR2 SYGVKD. The CDR3 totals 14 residues. After removal of 5 bases from V and 3 bases from J, the junction contained 4 bases not matched to a gene. For the CDR3, the DNA is TGTGCCATCAGTACACGGGACAGTGGAAACACCATATATTTT. Translated: CAISTRDSGNTIYF.

The CDR3 reads CASSVHRTDTQYF. The CDR3 DNA reads TGTGCCAGCAGCGTCCACCGCACAGATACGCAGTATTTT. The chain uses TRBV9 and TRBJ2-3; D is ambiguous. V was clipped by 2 bases and J by 1 base, with 5 bases between them. The CDR3 consists of 13 residues. Germline CDR1 and CDR2: SGDLS and YYNGEE.

This sequence joins TRBV5-8 and TRBJ1-3; no firm D call. Trimming shortened V by 4 bases and J by 3 bases, and 14 bases separated the two germline ends. Germline V CDR1 and CDR2: SGHTS, YDEGEE. CDR3 size: 15 residues. This chain's CDR3 is CASSTDVGRGNTIYF. The CDR3 DNA follows: TGTGCCAGCAGCACTGACGTAGGACGTGGAAACACCATATATTTT.

The chain couples TRBV7-3 to TRBJ2-7; D possibly corresponds to TRBD2 (6 bases). The CDR3 has 14 residues. The ends were cut back, 3 bases at V and 0 bases at J, with 9 bases in the middle. Germline assignment: CDR1 SGHTA and CDR2 FQGTGA. The CDR3 nucleotides read TGTGCCAGCAGCTTCGCGGGGAGCTCCTACGAGCAGTACTTC. This codes for CASSFAGSSYEQYF.

The chain has TRBV10-3 and TRBJ2-5; D is unclear. The CDR3 has 13 amino acids. Trimming removed 1 base from V and 5 bases from J, with 8 bases in between. Germline CDR1 reads ENHRY; CDR2 reads SYGVKD. The CDR3 is CAISEFRPETQYF. The DNA for the CDR3 is TGTGCCATCAGTGAGTTTAGACCTGAGACCCAGTACTTC.

This clone was counted once. The chain couples TRBV15 to TRBJ2-1; a possible D gene is TRBD2 (5 bases). The V gene's germline CDR1 is LNHNV and CDR2 YYDKDF (reference sequence). The CDR3 totals 15 residues. Trimming shortened V by 0 bases and J by 12 bases, and 18 bases separated the two germline ends. The CDR3 region is CATSRDPASSIRQFF. In nucleotides, the CDR3 is TGTGCCACCAGCAGAGATCCGGCTAGCTCTATACGGCAGTTCTTC.

The genes are TRBV29-1 and TRBJ1-3; no firm D call. This CDR3 is built from 13 residues. V shed 0 bases and J shed 14 bases, with 17 bases lying between them. CDR1 and CDR2 from the germline V gene are SQVTM and ANQGSEA. The CDR3 DNA follows: TGCAGCGTTGAAGATCGGAACTTGGGAGTACTATATTTT. Translating gives CSVEDRNLGVLYF. The full variable domain, completed using reference TRBV29-1 and TRBJ1-3, is SAVISQKPSRDICQRGTSLTIQCQVDSQVTMMFWYRQQPGQSLTLIATANQGSEATYESGFVIDKFPISRPNLTFSTLTVSNMSPEDSSIYLCSVEDRNLGVLYFGEGSWLTVV.

The chain recombines TRBV6-5 with TRBJ2-7, with D perhaps TRBD1 or TRBD2 (5 bases each). CDR1 and CDR2 from the germline V gene are MNHEY and SVGAGI. The CDR3 extends over 14 amino acids. Trimming removed 7 bases at V and 6 bases at J, with 19 bases between. The CDR3 loop is CASIGTGVWGEQYF. The CDR3 coding sequence is TGTGCCAGCATTGGGACGGGCGTGTGGGGCGAGCAGTACTTC.

This chain joins TRBV11-3 and TRBJ1-1; TRBD1 is a possible D gene (5 bases). The V and J ends lost 1 base and 1 base respectively, with 19 bases between them. The CDR3 loop spans 18 amino acids. The germline CDR1 and CDR2 sequences are SGHNT and YENEEA. CDR3 sequence (DNA): TGTGCCAGCAGCTTAGTGGGTCGGTGGGGGACTCCGAACACTGAAGCTTTCTTT. As protein: CASSLVGRWGTPNTEAFF. The whole variable domain, remainder taken from reference TRBV11-3 and TRBJ1-1, is EAGVVQSPRYKIIEKKQPVAFWCNPISGHNTLYWYLQNLGQGPELLIRYENEEAVDDSQLPKDRFSAERLKGVDSTLKIQPAELGDSAVYLCASSLVGRWGTPNTEAFFGQGTRLTVV.